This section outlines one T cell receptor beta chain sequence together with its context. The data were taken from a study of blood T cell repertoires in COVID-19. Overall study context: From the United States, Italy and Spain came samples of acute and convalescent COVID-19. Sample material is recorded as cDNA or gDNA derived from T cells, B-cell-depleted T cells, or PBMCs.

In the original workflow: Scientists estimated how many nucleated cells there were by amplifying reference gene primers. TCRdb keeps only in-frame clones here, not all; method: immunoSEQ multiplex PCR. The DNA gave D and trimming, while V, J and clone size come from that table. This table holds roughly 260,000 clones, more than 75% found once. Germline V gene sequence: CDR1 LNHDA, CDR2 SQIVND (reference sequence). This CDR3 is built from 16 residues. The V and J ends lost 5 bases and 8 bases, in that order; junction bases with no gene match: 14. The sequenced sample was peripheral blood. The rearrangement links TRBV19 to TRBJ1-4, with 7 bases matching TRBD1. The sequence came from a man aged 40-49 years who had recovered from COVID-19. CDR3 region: CASSSIRQGWEEKLFF. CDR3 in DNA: TGTGCCAGTAGTTCAATTAGACAGGGCTGGGAAGAAAAACTGTTTTTT.